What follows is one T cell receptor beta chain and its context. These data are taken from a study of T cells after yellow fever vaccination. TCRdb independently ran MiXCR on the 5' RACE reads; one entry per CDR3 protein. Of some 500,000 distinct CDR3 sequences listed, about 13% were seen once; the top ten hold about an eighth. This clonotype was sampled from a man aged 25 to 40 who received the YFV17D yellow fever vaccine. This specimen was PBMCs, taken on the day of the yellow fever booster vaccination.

The CDR3 loop reads CATSTGGWSTEAFF. DNA of the CDR3: TGTGCCACCAGCACCGGGGGGTGGAGCACTGAAGCTTTCTTT. This sequence joins TRBV15 and TRBJ1-1; TRBD1 might be the D (5 bases). The CDR3 is 14 amino acids. V lost 4 bases and J 4 bases, leaving 13 bases between the germline ends. Germline CDR1 and CDR2: LNHNV and YYDKDF (reference sequence).